This TCR beta chain was documented in a study of cytomegalovirus exposure and HLA in healthy donors. Overall study results and limits: Later analysis identified around 15,000 TCR beta sequences associated with HLA alleles, using a false discovery rate threshold of 0.05.

Primers: 60 Vbeta forward and 13 Jbeta reverse. Libraries were prepared by immunoSEQ multiplex PCR; TCRdb keeps only in-frame clonotypes and omits some of them. This sample carries tens of thousands of clones, roughly four fifths of them seen once, and the ten largest clones take about 12%. The V segment lost 5 bases and the J segment 0 bases; nucleotides outside the gene matches: 7. CDR1 is SGHNT and CDR2 is YENEEA in the germline V gene. The CDR3 contains 19 residues. As regards this clone: Antigen unknown.

The chain has TRBV11-3 and TRBJ2-6; 13 nucleotides align to TRBD2. The clonotype was recovered from a male donor in good health and CMV-seropositive. Input material: PBMCs. Here the CDR3 DNA reads TGTGCCAGCAGCCAGGGACTAGCGGGGCCAAACTCTGGGGCCAACGTCCTGACTTTC. This sequence encodes CASSQGLAGPNSGANVLTF.